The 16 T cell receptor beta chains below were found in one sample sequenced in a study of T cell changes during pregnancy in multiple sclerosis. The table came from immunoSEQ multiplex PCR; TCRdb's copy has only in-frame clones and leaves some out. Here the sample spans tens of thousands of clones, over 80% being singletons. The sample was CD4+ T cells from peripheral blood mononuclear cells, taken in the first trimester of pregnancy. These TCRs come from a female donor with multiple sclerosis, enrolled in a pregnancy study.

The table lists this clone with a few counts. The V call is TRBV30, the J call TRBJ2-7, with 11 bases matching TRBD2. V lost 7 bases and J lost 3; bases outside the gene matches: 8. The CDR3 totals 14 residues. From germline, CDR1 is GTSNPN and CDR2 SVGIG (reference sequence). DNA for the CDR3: TGTGCCTCGTCCACTCTAGCGGGGGGCTACGAGCAGTACTTC. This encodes CASSTLAGGYEQYF.

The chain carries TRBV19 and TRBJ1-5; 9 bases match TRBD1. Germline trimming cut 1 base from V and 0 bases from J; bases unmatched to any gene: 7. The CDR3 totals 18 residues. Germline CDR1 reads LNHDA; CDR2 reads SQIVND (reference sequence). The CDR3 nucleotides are TGTGCCAGTAGTATAGGGACAGGGGAAGGGTATAGCAATCAGCCCCAGCATTTT. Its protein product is CASSIGTGEGYSNQPQHF. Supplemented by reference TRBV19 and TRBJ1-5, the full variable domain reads DGGITQSPKYLFRKEGQNVTLSCEQNLNHDAMYWYRQDPGQGLRLIYYSQIVNDFQKGDIAEGYSVSREKKESFPLTVTSAQKNPTAFYLCASSIGTGEGYSNQPQHFGDGTRLSIL.

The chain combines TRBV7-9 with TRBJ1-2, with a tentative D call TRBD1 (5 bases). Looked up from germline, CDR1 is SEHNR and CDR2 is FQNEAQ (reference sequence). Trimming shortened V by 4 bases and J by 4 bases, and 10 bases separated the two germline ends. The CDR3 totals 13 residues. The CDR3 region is CASSSGNGYGYTF. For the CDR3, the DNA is TGTGCCAGCAGCTCAGGGAATGGCTATGGCTACACCTTC.

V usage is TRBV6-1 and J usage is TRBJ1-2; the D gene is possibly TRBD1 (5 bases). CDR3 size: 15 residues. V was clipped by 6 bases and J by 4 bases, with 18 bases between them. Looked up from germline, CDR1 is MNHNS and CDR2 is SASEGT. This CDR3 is CASSTGVVPFYGYTF. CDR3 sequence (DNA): TGTGCCAGCAGCACGGGGGTGGTACCGTTCTATGGCTACACCTTC.

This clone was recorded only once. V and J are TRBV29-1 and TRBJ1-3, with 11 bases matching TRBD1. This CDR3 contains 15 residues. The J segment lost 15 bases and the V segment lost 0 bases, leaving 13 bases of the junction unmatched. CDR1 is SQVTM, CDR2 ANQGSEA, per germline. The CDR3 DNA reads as TGCAGCGTTGAAGAGGGACAGGGGGTGGCGGGGGTCGGATATTTT. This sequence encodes CSVEEGQGVAGVGYF.

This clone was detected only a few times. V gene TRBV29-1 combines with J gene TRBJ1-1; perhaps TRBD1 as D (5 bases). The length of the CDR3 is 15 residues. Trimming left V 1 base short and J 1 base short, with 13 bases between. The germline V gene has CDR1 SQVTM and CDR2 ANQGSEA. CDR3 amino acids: CSVEAYRRGNTEAFF. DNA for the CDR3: TGCAGCGTTGAAGCATACAGGAGGGGGAACACTGAAGCTTTCTTT.

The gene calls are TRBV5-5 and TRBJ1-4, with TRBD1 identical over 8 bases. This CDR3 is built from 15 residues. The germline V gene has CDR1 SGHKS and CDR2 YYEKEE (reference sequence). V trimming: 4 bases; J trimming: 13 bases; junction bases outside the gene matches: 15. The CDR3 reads CASSERQGPVNRLFF. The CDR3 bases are TGTGCCAGCAGCGAAAGACAGGGGCCAGTCAATAGACTGTTTTTT.

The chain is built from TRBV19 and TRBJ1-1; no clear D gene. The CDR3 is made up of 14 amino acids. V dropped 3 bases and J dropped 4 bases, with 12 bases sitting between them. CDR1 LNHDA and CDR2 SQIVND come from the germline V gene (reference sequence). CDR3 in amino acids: CASSIPGRVTEAFF. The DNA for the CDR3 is TGTGCCAGTAGTATCCCCGGGCGGGTCACTGAAGCTTTCTTT.

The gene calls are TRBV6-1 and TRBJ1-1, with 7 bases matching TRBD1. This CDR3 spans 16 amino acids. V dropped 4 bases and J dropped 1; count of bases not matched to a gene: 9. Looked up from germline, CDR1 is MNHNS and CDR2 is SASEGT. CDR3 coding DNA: TGTGCCAGCAGTGTCCTTAGGGGACAGCCGAACACTGAAGCTTTCTTT. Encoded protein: CASSVLRGQPNTEAFF.

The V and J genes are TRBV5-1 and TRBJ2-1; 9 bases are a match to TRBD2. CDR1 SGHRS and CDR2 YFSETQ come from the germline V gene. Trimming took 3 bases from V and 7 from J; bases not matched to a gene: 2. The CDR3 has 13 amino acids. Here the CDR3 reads CASSWGLANEQFF. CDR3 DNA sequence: TGCGCCAGCAGCTGGGGACTAGCAAATGAGCAGTTCTTC.

CDR3 residues: CAIRGQGDYEQYF. The CDR3 bases are TGTGCCATCAGGGGACAGGGGGACTACGAGCAGTACTTC. V and J are TRBV10-3 and TRBJ2-7; 11 bases map to TRBD1. J lost 3 bases, V lost 6 bases, and 1 base had no gene match. Germline CDR1 and CDR2: ENHRY and SYGVKD. This CDR3 has 13 amino acids.

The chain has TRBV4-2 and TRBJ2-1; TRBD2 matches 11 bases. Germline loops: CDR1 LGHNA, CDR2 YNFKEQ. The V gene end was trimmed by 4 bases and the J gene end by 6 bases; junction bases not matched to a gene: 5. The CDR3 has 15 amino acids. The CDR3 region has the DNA TGTGCCAGCAGCCGATTAGCGGGGGGGGGCAATGAGCAGTTCTTC. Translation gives CASSRLAGGGNEQFF.

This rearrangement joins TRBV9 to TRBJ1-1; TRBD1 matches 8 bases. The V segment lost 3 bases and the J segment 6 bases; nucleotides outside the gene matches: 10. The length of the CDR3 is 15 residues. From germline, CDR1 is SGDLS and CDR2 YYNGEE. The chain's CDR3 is CASSAPGQGGSEAFF. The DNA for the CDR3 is TGTGCCAGCAGCGCACCCGGACAGGGAGGTTCTGAAGCTTTCTTT.

The CDR3 nucleotides are TGTGCCAGCAGCTCCAAGGACAGGAACACTGAAGCTTTCTTT. Encoded protein: CASSSKDRNTEAFF. V usage is TRBV5-4 and J usage is TRBJ1-1, with D maybe TRBD1 (6 bases). The CDR3 is 14 residues long. CDR1 SGHNT and CDR2 YYREEE come from the germline V gene (reference sequence). The V and J ends lost 3 bases and 1 base respectively, with 10 bases between them.

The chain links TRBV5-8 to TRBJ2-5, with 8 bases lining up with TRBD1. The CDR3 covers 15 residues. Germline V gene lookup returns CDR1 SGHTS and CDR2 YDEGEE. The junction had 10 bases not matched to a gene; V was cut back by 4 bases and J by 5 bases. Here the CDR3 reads CASSRDRGLIETQYF. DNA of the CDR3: TGTGCCAGCAGCCGAGACAGGGGTTTGATCGAGACCCAGTACTTC. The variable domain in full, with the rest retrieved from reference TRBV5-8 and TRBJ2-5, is EAGVTQSPTHLIKTRGQQATLRCSPISGHTSVYWYQQALGLGLQFLLWYDEGEERNRGNFPPRFSGRQFPNYSSELNVNALELEDSALYLCASSRDRGLIETQYFGPGTRLLVL.

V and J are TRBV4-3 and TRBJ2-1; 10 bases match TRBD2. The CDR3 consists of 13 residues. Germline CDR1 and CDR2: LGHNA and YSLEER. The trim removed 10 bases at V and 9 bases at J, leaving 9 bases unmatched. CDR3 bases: TGCGCCACCCCCAGCGGGGGGGCCGGTGAGCAGTTCTTC. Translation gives CATPSGGAGEQFF.